Listed below are T cell receptor beta chains from one sample, sequenced in a study of shared clonotypes between healthy human individuals. TCRdb's table, derived via immunoSEQ multiplex PCR, lists solely in-frame clones and lacks some. The sample shows approximately 2.5 million clones, around nine tenths of them seen only once. Sequencing input: naive CD4+ T cells sorted from blood. These receptors were taken from a man between 18 and 29 years old in good health. CDR3s include the opening cysteine and the closing phenylalanine or tryptophan. A D gene is named only where the DNA matches it firmly. Clone size is shown for a subset of rows, as once, few, many or a class of expanded clone.

J gene: TRBJ1-4; D gene: NA; clone size: NA; V gene: TRBV29-1; CDR3 protein: CSVAFTADGNEKLFF; CDR3 DNA: TGCAGCGTTGCCTTTACAGCGGACGGGAATGAAAAACTGTTTTTT
J gene: TRBJ1-1; D gene: TRBD1; clone size: NA; V gene: TRBV7-9; CDR3 protein: CASLLGTGFSFTEAFF; CDR3 DNA: TGTGCCAGCCTTTTAGGGACAGGCTTTTCGTTCACTGAAGCTTTCTTT
J gene: TRBJ1-1; D gene: NA; clone size: NA; V gene: TRBV19; CDR3 protein: CASSPGPENTEAFF; CDR3 DNA: TGTGCCAGTAGCCCGGGACCGGAGAACACTGAAGCTTTCTTT
J gene: TRBJ2-1; D gene: NA; clone size: NA; V gene: TRBV7-8; CDR3 protein: CASSLNGRGNEQFF; CDR3 DNA: TGTGCCAGCAGCTTAAACGGGAGAGGAAATGAGCAGTTCTTC
J gene: TRBJ1-2; D gene: TRBD1; clone size: NA; V gene: TRBV5-6; CDR3 protein: CASRWQEGQYGYTF; CDR3 DNA: TGTGCCAGCAGATGGCAAGAGGGACAGTATGGCTACACCTTC
J gene: TRBJ2-3; D gene: NA; clone size: NA; V gene: TRBV18; CDR3 protein: CASSQQGVTDTQYF; CDR3 DNA: TGTGCCAGCTCACAACAGGGAGTCACAGATACGCAGTATTTT
J gene: TRBJ2-7; D gene: TRBD2; clone size: NA; V gene: TRBV7-2; CDR3 protein: CASSPSGRAYEQYF; CDR3 DNA: TGTGCCAGCAGTCCTAGCGGGAGGGCCTACGAGCAGTACTTC
J gene: TRBJ2-5; D gene: NA; clone size: NA; V gene: TRBV10-1; CDR3 protein: CASSESGAGETQYF; CDR3 DNA: TGCGCCAGCAGTGAGTCCGGGGCAGGAGAGACCCAGTACTTC
J gene: TRBJ1-5; D gene: NA; clone size: NA; V gene: TRBV27; CDR3 protein: CASSFGAYSNQPQHF; CDR3 DNA: TGTGCCAGCAGTTTCGGGGCCTATAGCAATCAGCCCCAGCATTTT
J gene: TRBJ1-2; D gene: NA; clone size: NA; V gene: TRBV2; CDR3 protein: CASSLVALEGYTF; CDR3 DNA: TGTGCCAGCAGTCTTGTGGCCCTTGAGGGCTACACCTTC
J gene: TRBJ1-5; D gene: TRBD1; clone size: NA; V gene: TRBV10-2; CDR3 protein: CASSPAFQGVSNQPQHF; CDR3 DNA: TGCGCCAGCAGCCCCGCCTTTCAGGGGGTGAGCAATCAGCCCCAGCATTTT
J gene: TRBJ1-6; D gene: NA; clone size: NA; V gene: TRBV9; CDR3 protein: CASSAFGPDAGALHF; CDR3 DNA: TGTGCCAGCAGCGCCTTCGGGCCCGACGCGGGAGCCCTCCACTTT
J gene: TRBJ2-5; D gene: TRBD1; clone size: NA; V gene: TRBV30; CDR3 protein: CAWFRDRGQEQYF; CDR3 DNA: TGTGCCTGGTTCCGGGACAGGGGGCAAGAGCAGTACTTC
J gene: TRBJ1-5; D gene: TRBD1; clone size: NA; V gene: TRBV6-1; CDR3 protein: CASSGDRGRYQPQHF; CDR3 DNA: TGTGCCAGCAGTGGGGACAGGGGAAGGTATCAGCCCCAGCATTTT
J gene: TRBJ1-1; D gene: NA; clone size: NA; V gene: TRBV10-1; CDR3 protein: CATRLWGRRAFF; CDR3 DNA: TGCGCCACCAGGTTGTGGGGGAGGAGAGCTTTCTTT
J gene: TRBJ1-3; D gene: TRBD1; clone size: NA; V gene: TRBV4-1; CDR3 protein: CASSQREGQPRNTIYF; CDR3 DNA: TGCGCCAGCAGCCAAAGGGAGGGACAGCCAAGAAACACCATATATTTT
J gene: TRBJ2-3; D gene: NA; clone size: NA; V gene: TRBV10-1; CDR3 protein: CASSELSLPTPDTQYF; CDR3 DNA: TGCGCCAGCAGTGAGTTAAGCCTCCCAACTCCAGATACGCAGTATTTT
J gene: TRBJ2-5; D gene: NA; clone size: NA; V gene: TRBV6-6; CDR3 protein: CASKGQQETQYF; CDR3 DNA: TGTGCCAGCAAAGGGCAGCAAGAGACCCAGTACTTC
J gene: TRBJ2-3; D gene: NA; clone size: once; V gene: TRBV30; CDR3 protein: CAWSVRRGVTDTQYF; CDR3 DNA: TGTGCCTGGAGTGTACGGAGGGGAGTCACAGATACGCAGTATTTT
J gene: TRBJ1-1; D gene: TRBD1; clone size: NA; V gene: TRBV11-2; CDR3 protein: CASSQRQGAVTEAFF; CDR3 DNA: TGTGCCAGCAGCCAGAGACAGGGGGCGGTCACTGAAGCTTTCTTT
J gene: TRBJ2-1; D gene: TRBD2; clone size: NA; V gene: TRBV29-1; CDR3 protein: CSVERGSSYNEQFF; CDR3 DNA: TGCAGCGTTGAACGCGGGAGCTCCTACAATGAGCAGTTCTTC
J gene: TRBJ2-2; D gene: NA; clone size: NA; V gene: TRBV19; CDR3 protein: CASSISSSGGATGELFF; CDR3 DNA: TGTGCCAGTAGTATCTCTAGTAGTGGGGGGGCCACCGGGGAGCTGTTTTTT
J gene: TRBJ2-1; D gene: NA; clone size: NA; V gene: TRBV18; CDR3 protein: CASSPGRTYNEQFF; CDR3 DNA: TGTGCCAGCTCACCGGGACGGACCTACAATGAGCAGTTCTTC
J gene: TRBJ2-7; D gene: TRBD2; clone size: NA; V gene: TRBV19; CDR3 protein: CASRDRAGGGSEQYF; CDR3 DNA: TGTGCCAGTAGGGATCGGGCGGGGGGAGGATCCGAGCAGTACTTC
J gene: TRBJ2-3; D gene: NA; clone size: NA; V gene: TRBV7-9; CDR3 protein: CASSLDLLGSTDTQYF; CDR3 DNA: TGTGCCAGCAGCTTAGACCTTTTGGGCAGCACAGATACGCAGTATTTT
J gene: TRBJ1-6; D gene: NA; clone size: NA; V gene: TRBV27; CDR3 protein: CASSYQRSNSPLHF; CDR3 DNA: TGTGCCAGCAGTTATCAGAGATCTAATTCACCCCTCCACTTT
J gene: TRBJ2-7; D gene: NA; clone size: NA; V gene: TRBV30; CDR3 protein: CAWSSTGLGEQYF; CDR3 DNA: TGTGCCTGGAGTTCAACAGGGTTAGGCGAGCAGTACTTC